These T cell receptor beta chains were read from a single sample in a study of identical twins. TCRdb independently ran MiXCR on the 5' RACE reads; one entry per CDR3 protein. The profile shows about 720,000 distinct CDR3 sequences, 8.5% to 9% of them singletons. The data were also submitted as part of a second study, on yellow fever vaccine responses in identical twins.

Sequencing was done on a sample of PBMCs. The receptors originated from a woman aged 18 to 35 in good health. CDR3s include the opening cysteine and the closing phenylalanine or tryptophan. A D gene is named only where the DNA matches it firmly. The size entry is marked missing in some rows and otherwise reads once, few, many or a size class.

cdr3_aa cdr3_nt j_call v_call d_call clone_size
CSATAGQAILVREQYF TGCAGTGCTACGGCGGGACAGGCCATCTTAGTACGGGAGCAGTACTTC TRBJ2-7 TRBV20-1 TRBD1 NA
CASSDTGVSQPQHF TGTGCCAGCAGCGATACAGGGGTAAGTCAGCCCCAGCATTTT TRBJ1-5 TRBV9 TRBD1 NA
CASSPTPTLSYEQYF TGTGCCAGCAGCCCCACACCAACCCTCTCCTACGAGCAGTACTTC TRBJ2-7 TRBV12-3/TRBV12-4 NA NA
CASSLSAGVNTDTQYF TGCGCCAGCAGCTTGTCTGCAGGGGTGAACACAGATACGCAGTATTTT TRBJ2-3 TRBV5-1 NA many
CAAGGNRGPGNGYTF TGTGCCGCGGGTGGCAACAGGGGCCCCGGGAATGGCTACACCTTC TRBJ1-2 TRBV28 TRBD1 many
CASSQGRRGDTQYF TGTGCCAGCAGCCAGGGGAGGAGAGGCGATACGCAGTATTTT TRBJ2-3 TRBV2 NA NA
CASRVLPGDYGYTF TGTGCCAGCAGAGTCCTCCCGGGGGACTATGGCTACACCTTC TRBJ1-2 TRBV28 NA few
CASSASPASGNTIYF TGCGCCAGCAGCGCAAGTCCGGCCTCTGGAAACACCATATATTTT TRBJ1-3 TRBV4-1 NA many
CAISESRGTGELFF TGTGCCATCAGTGAGAGTAGGGGCACCGGGGAGCTGTTTTTT TRBJ2-2 TRBV10-3 NA NA
CASSQDLGGRLAGVQELFF TGCGCCAGCAGCCAAGATCTAGGGGGGAGACTAGCGGGAGTTCAGGAGCTGTTTTTT TRBJ2-2 TRBV4-3 TRBD2 many
CASRPTGDSPLHF TGTGCCAGCAGGCCGACAGGGGATTCACCCCTCCACTTT TRBJ1-6 TRBV7-9 TRBD1 NA
CASIRAGRTPGSCFF NA TRBJ2-2 TRBV12-3/TRBV12-4 NA NA
CASSYALLLRYF TGTGCCAGCAGTTACGCGTTGTTGCTGCGGTACTTC TRBJ2-7 TRBV6-6 NA few
CAISELAGGPNEQFF TGTGCCATCAGTGAGTTAGCGGGGGGGCCTAATGAGCAGTTCTTC TRBJ2-1 TRBV10-3 TRBD2 few
CASSLASGSVSDYEQYF TGTGCCAGCAGTTTGGCTAGCGGGAGTGTCTCTGACTACGAGCAGTACTTC TRBJ2-7 TRBV28 TRBD2 NA
CASSLRGFSGNTIYF TGTGCCAGCAGTCTTAGGGGGTTCTCTGGAAACACCATATATTTT TRBJ1-3 TRBV27 NA few
CSASRLQGYSNQPQHF TGCAGTGCTAGCAGACTACAGGGTTATAGCAATCAGCCCCAGCATTTT TRBJ1-5 TRBV20-1 NA few
CASSPGTSGGPTRQFF TGTGCCAGCAGTCCGGGGACTAGCGGGGGCCCGACTCGGCAGTTCTTC TRBJ2-1 TRBV12-3/TRBV12-4 TRBD2 NA
CASSYRGKNTEAFF TGTGCCAGCAGTTACCGGGGCAAGAACACTGAAGCTTTCTTT TRBJ1-1 TRBV6-2/TRBV6-3 NA few
CASRDGSYNEQFF TGTGCCAGCAGAGACGGATCCTACAATGAGCAGTTCTTC TRBJ2-1 TRBV12-3/TRBV12-4 NA few
CSASPPRVGREQYF TGCAGCGCCTCACCACCGAGGGTAGGGCGCGAGCAGTACTTC TRBJ2-7 TRBV29-1 NA many
CASSLAGGPTNEQFF TGTGCCAGCAGCTTAGCGGGGGGGCCTACCAATGAGCAGTTCTTC TRBJ2-1 TRBV11-3 TRBD2 few
CASSEGQGLSYTF TGTGCCAGCAGCGAGGGACAGGGGCTTAGCTACACCTTC TRBJ1-2 TRBV3-1 TRBD1 many
CASELRTGGGTEAFF TGTGCCAGCGAATTGCGGACAGGGGGCGGAACTGAAGCTTTCTTT TRBJ1-1 TRBV12-3/TRBV12-4 TRBD1 few
CASSLMEGQGAPSTDTQYF TGTGCCAGCAGCTTAATGGAGGGACAGGGGGCCCCCAGCACAGATACGCAGTATTTT TRBJ2-3 TRBV11-1 TRBD1 few
CATSRVGSSEQFF TGTGCCACCAGCAGAGTAGGCTCCTCAGAGCAGTTCTTC TRBJ2-1 TRBV15 NA NA
CASRGIAGTSTDTQYF TGTGCCAGCAGAGGTATAGCGGGGACTAGCACAGATACGCAGTATTTT TRBJ2-3 TRBV12-3/TRBV12-4 TRBD2 NA
CASSFGGGAKETQYF TGTGCCAGCAGTTTTGGTGGGGGAGCCAAAGAGACCCAGTACTTC TRBJ2-5 TRBV12-3/TRBV12-4 NA few
CSVDRGWGNTEAFF TGCAGCGTTGACAGGGGATGGGGGAACACTGAAGCTTTCTTT TRBJ1-1 TRBV29-1 NA few
CASSVGLAGTLQETQYF TGTGCCAGCAGCGTTGGGCTAGCGGGGACCCTCCAAGAGACCCAGTACTTC TRBJ2-5 TRBV9 TRBD2 few
CASSPTGTSGSYEQFF TGTGCCAGCAGCCCTACCGGGACTAGCGGGAGCTATGAGCAGTTCTTC TRBJ2-1 TRBV7-6 TRBD2 few
CASSYLGRGVFSGANVLTF TGTGCCAGCAGTTACTTGGGACGAGGGGTCTTCTCTGGGGCCAACGTCCTGACTTTC TRBJ2-6 TRBV6-5 NA NA
CASITWSSGRYEQFF TGTGCCAGCATCACTTGGTCTAGCGGGAGATATGAGCAGTTCTTC TRBJ2-1 TRBV27 TRBD2 NA
CASSLSGSGGEQYF TGTGCCAGCAGTTTATCTGGTTCAGGGGGCGAGCAGTACTTC TRBJ2-7 TRBV28 TRBD1 few
CASSYSWERDQPQHF TGTGCCAGCAGTTACTCGTGGGAGAGGGATCAGCCCCAGCATTTT TRBJ1-5 TRBV6-5 NA many
CASSLATADTYLNTGELFF TGCGCCAGCAGCTTGGCAACGGCAGATACTTACCTGAACACCGGGGAGCTGTTTTTT TRBJ2-2 TRBV5-1 NA NA
CASSPAGYSYNEQFF TGTGCCAGCAGCCCTGCGGGATATTCATACAATGAGCAGTTCTTC TRBJ2-1 TRBV14 NA many
CSVTSGHTNTGELFF TGCAGCGTGACATCGGGACACACAAACACCGGGGAGCTGTTTTTT TRBJ2-2 TRBV29-1 NA NA